This T cell receptor beta chain was identified in a study of T cell responses to AZD1222 COVID-19 vaccine. Study results and limitations: The study found Spike-specific TCR breadth and depth rose after two AZD1222 doses. Close to half of spike-specific TCRs reportedly recognize unmutated variant regions.

Using immunoSEQ multiplex PCR, the repertoire was profiled, and TCRdb retains in-frame clones only, with some absent. This sample has approximately 150,000 clones, with around 89% found just once. About this clone: The target antigen is unknown.

Specimen: peripheral blood, collected 28 days after the second dose of the MenACWY control vaccine. The TCR sequence derives from an adult who received the MenACWY meningococcal vaccine as a control.

CDR3 loop: CATGQDTDTQYF. In DNA, the CDR3 is TGTGCCACCGGACAGGACACAGATACGCAGTATTTT. This chain links TRBV6-6 with TRBJ2-3; TRBD1 matches at 7 bases. In germline, CDR1 is MNHNY, CDR2 SVGAGI (reference sequence). The V segment lost 10 bases and the J segment 2 bases; nucleotides outside the gene matches: 3. The CDR3 sequence is 12 residues long.